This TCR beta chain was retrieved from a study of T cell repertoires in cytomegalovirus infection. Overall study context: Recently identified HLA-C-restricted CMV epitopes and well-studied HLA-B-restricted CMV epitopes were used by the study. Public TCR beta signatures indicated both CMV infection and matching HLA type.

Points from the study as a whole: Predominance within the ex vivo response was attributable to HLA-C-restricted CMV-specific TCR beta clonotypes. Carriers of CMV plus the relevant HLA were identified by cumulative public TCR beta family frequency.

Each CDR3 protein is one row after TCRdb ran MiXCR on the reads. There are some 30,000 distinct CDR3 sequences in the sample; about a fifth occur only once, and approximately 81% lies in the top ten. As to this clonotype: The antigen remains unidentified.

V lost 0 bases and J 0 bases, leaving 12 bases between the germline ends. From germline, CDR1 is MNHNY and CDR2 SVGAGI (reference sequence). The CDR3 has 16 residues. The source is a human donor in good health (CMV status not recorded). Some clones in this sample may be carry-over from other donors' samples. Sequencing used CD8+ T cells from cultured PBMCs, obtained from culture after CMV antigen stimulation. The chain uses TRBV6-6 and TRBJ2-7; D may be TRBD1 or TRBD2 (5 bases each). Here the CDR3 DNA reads TGTGCCAGCAGTTACTCTGAAGGGACCCTCTCCTACGAGCAGTACTTC. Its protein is CASSYSEGTLSYEQYF.